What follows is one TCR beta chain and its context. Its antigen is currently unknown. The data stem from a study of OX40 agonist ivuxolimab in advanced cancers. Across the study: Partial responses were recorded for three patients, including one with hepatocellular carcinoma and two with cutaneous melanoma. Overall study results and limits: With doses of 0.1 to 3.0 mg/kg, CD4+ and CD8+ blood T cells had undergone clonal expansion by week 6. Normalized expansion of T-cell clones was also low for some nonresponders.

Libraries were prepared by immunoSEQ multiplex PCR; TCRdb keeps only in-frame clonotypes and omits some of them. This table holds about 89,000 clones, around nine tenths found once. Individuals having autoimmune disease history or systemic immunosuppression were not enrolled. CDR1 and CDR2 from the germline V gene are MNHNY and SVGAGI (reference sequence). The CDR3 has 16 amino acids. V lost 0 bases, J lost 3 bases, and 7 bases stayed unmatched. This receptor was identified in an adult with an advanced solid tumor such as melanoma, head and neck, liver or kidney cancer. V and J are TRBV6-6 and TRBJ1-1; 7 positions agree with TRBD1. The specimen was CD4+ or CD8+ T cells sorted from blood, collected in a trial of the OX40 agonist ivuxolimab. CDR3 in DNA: TGTGCCAGCAGTTACTCGCGCGGCAGGGGGGACACTGAAGCTTTCTTT. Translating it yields CASSYSRGRGDTEAFF.